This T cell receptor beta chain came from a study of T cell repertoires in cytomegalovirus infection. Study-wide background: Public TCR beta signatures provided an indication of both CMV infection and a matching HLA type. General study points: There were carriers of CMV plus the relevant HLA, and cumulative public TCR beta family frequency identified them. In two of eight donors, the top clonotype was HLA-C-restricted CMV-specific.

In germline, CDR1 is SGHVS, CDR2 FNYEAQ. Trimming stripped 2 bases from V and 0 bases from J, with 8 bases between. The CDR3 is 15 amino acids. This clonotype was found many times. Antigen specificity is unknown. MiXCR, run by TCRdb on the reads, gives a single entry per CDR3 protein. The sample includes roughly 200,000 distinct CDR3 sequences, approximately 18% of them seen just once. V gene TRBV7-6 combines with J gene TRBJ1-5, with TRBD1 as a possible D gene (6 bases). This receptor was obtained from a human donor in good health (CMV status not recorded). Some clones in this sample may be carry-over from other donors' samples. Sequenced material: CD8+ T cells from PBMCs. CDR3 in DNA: TGTGCCAGCAGCTTATACAGGGATAGCAATCAGCCCCAGCATTTT. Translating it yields CASSLYRDSNQPQHF.